These T cell receptor beta chains were read from a single sample in a study of esophageal squamous cell carcinoma under preoperative chemotherapy. Using its own MiXCR run on the PCR reads, TCRdb lists one record per CDR3 protein. The sample contains about 16,000 distinct CDR3 sequences, approximately 50% of which appear only once. Collection took place from a patient given preoperative chemotherapy. The receptor set was obtained from a human donor with esophageal squamous cell carcinoma. The donor label of this sample is uncertain. Each CDR3 is given without its conserved first and last residue. The listing skips clone size in some rows; elsewhere it reads once, few, many or a size class.

CDR3aa | v_gene | abundance
ASSLGPSGVGQETQY | TRBV7-2 | many
ASSLVSHQRLTSYNEQF | TRBV7-6 | many
ARGLGAKDTQY | TRBV7-2 | few
ASSVGGVEQY | TRBV12-3/TRBV12-4 | few
ASSLVFTEAF | TRBV7-6 | many
ASTGGLAGAAAETSATDTQY | TRBV7-8 | -
ASSARGYGGELF | TRBV7-9 | once
ASSQDIAGAPDTQY | TRBV4-2 | many
ASGARGGGDPDTQY | TRBV7-2 | -
AGSGGGGEETQY | TRBV12-3/TRBV12-4 | -
ASSYSGLAGGGEQF | TRBV6-5 | -
ASSLESSSRLYEQY | TRBV5-1 | -
ASSSLAGGIGGELF | TRBV7-2 | -
ASSLIDTQY | TRBV12-3/TRBV12-4 | -
ASSRGSGNSPLH | TRBV6-1 | -
ASSYYPRTVNEKLF | TRBV6-5 | many
AISVDGTGADGYT | TRBV10-3 | many
ASSYSRGVSYEQY | TRBV12-3/TRBV12-4 | -
GSSAGTGAKDTQY | TRBV10-1 | -
ASSTGTGGAGETQY | TRBV25-1 | many
ASSRTGTGVETQY | TRBV6-1 | many
ASSLAWGYEQY | TRBV7-6 | few
ASRDPGVGGLQETQY | TRBV7-2 | -
ASSDTGTLYNEQF | TRBV7-3 | large
ASGLGGQGGWGATNEKLF | TRBV12-5 | many
ASSMSGGAQY | TRBV25-1 | few
ASSFDGQGYGYT | TRBV7-2 | few
ASTKGFSTDTQY | TRBV12-3/TRBV12-4 | -
ASSEYGNEQY | TRBV6-1 | medium-sized
ASSLGGRGGIYEQY | TRBV12-3/TRBV12-4 | few
ASTLGETQY | TRBV27 | -
ASSPPGAGETQY | TRBV11-3 | few
ASSSGQTYEQY | TRBV7-8 | medium-sized
ASSLTSDEQF | TRBV7-3 | -
ASSINFGPETQY | TRBV19 | -
ASSLTTGAQF | TRBV7-2 | -
ASRASGGSSYEQY | TRBV6-5 | many
ASGLVRIGGGSGTDTQY | TRBV12-5 | -
ASSPRLSTDTQY | TRBV5-1 | -
ASSFFWTASRELF | TRBV6-1 | -
ATSSHGENTEAF | TRBV15 | -
ASSPGQGRTLYGYT | TRBV11-2 | -
ASGSRGDRDKETQY | TRBV27 | -
ASRVGAREGDTQY | TRBV6-2/TRBV6-3 | few
ASSARDLYEQY | TRBV7-9 | once